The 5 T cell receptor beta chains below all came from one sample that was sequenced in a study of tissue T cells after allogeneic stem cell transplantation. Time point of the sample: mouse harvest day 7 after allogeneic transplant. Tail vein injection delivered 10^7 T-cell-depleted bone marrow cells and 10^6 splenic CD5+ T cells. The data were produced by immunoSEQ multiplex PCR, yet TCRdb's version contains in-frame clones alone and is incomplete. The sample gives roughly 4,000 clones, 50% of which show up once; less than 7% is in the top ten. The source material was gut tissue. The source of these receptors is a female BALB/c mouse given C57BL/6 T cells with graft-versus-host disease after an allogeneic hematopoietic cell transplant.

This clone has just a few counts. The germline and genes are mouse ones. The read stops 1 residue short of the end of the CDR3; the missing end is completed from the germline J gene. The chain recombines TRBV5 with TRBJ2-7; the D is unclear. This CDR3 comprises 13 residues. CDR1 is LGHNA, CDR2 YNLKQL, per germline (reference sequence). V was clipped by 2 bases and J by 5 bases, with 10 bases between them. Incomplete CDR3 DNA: TGTGCCAGCAGCCAAAGGAGGAGGGATGAACAGTAC. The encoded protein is CASSQRRRDEQY. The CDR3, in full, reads CASSQRRRDEQYF.

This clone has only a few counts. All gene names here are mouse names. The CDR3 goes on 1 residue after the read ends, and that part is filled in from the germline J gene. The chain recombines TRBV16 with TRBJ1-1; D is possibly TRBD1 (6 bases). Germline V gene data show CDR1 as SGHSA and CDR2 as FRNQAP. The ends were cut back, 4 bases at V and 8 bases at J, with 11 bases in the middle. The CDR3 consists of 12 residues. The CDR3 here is CASSSGHREVFF. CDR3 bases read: TGTGCAAGCAGCTCGGGACACCGGGAAGTCTTC.

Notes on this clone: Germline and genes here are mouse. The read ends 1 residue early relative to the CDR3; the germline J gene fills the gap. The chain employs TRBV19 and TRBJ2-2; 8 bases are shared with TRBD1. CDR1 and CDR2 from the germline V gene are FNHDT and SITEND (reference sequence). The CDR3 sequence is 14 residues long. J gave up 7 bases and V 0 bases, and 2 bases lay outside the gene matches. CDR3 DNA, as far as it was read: TGTGCCAGCAGTATAGCAGGGGGCGACGGGCAGCTCTAC. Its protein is CASSIAGGDGQLY. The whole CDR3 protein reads CASSIAGGDGQLYF.

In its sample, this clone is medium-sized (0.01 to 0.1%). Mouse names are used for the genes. CDR3 DNA, as far as it was read: TGTGCCAGCGGTGATGCACTGGGGCCCCAGTAC. This encodes CASGDALGPQY. The full CDR3 sequence reads CASGDALGPQYF. The rearrangement uses TRBV13-2 and TRBJ2-5; 7 bases line up with TRBD2. The CDR3 goes on 1 residue after the read ends, and that part is filled in from the germline J gene. The CDR3 covers 12 residues. J was trimmed by 10 bases and V by 0 bases; bases with no gene match: 2. CDR1 and CDR2 (germline): NNHNN, SYGAGS (reference sequence).

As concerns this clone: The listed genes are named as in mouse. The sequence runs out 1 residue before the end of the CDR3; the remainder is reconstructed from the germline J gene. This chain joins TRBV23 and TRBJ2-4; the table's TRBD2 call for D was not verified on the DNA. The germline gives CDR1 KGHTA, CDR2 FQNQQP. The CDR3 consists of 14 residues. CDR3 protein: CSSSQSLGENTLYF. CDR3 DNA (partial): TGCTCCAGCAGTCAATCCTTGGGGGAAAACACCTTGTAC.